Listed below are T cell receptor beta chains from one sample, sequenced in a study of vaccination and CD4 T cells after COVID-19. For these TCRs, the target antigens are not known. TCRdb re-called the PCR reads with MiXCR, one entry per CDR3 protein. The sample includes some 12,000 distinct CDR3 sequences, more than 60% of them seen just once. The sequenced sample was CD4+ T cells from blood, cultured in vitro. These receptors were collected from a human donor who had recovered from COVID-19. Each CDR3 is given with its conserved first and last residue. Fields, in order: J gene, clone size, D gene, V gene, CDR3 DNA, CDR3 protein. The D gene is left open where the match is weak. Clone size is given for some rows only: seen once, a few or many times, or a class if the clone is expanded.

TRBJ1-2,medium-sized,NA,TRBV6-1,TGTGCCACCACCCCCGGGTTTGCTAGGCTCCCCCATGGCTACACCTTC,CATTPGFARLPHGYTF
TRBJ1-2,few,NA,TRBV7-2,TGTGCCAGCAGTACTACACAGGGCTATGGCTACACCTTC,CASSTTQGYGYTF
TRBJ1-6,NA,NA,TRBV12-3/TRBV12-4,TGTGCCAGCAGAAAGGACGGGATTGGGAATTCACCCCTCCACTTT,CASRKDGIGNSPLHF
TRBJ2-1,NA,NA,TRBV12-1,TGTGCCAGCAGCTTTGGACTAGCGGTCTCCCATGAGCAGTTCTTC,CASSFGLAVSHEQFF
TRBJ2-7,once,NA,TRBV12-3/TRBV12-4,TGTGCCAGCAGAAAGGAAGGCGAGCAGTACTTC,CASRKEGEQYF
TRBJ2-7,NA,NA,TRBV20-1,TGCAGTGCTAGAGCCAGCCACGAGCAGTACTTC,CSARASHEQYF
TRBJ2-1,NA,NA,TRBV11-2,TGTGCCAGCAGCTTAGGTCTGGGGTACAATGAGCAGTTCTTC,CASSLGLGYNEQFF
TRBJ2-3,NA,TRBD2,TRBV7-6,TGTGCCAGCGGACTAGCGGGGAATACGCAGTATTTT,CASGLAGNTQYF
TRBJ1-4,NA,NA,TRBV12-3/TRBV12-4,TGTGCCAGCAGTACCCGACAGGTGGGGGTGGTAAAACTGTTTTTT,CASSTRQVGVVKLFF
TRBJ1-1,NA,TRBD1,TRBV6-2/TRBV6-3,TGTGCCAGCAGTCTCGTCGTGGCGACTCGCGACAGGGAGGGTGAAGCTTTCTTT,CASSLVVATRDREGEAFF
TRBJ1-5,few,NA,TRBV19,TGTGCCAGTACCCAGAGTCGGGGAGTAGCGAGCAATCAGCCCCAGCATTTT,CASTQSRGVASNQPQHF
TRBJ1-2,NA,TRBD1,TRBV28,TGTGCCAGCAGCCAACAGGGGGCTCCCGTCTTGTACACCTTC,CASSQQGAPVLYTF
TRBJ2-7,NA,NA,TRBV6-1,TGTGCCAGCTCGCGCGCGGACATCTACGAGCAGTACTTC,CASSRADIYEQYF
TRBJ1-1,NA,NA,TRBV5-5,TGTGCCAGCACCGGGAACACTGAAGCTTTCTTT,CASTGNTEAFF
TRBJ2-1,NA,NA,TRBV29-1,TGCAGCGTTGGATACGCCCTCTACAATGAGCAGTTCTTC,CSVGYALYNEQFF
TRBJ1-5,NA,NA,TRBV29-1,TGCAGCGTTGCCCTAGCGGCAGGCCATCAGCCCCAGCATTTT,CSVALAAGHQPQHF
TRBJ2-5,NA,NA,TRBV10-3,TGTGCCATCAGTGAGTCAGATGTGCTGGGAGAGACCCAGTACTTC,CAISESDVLGETQYF
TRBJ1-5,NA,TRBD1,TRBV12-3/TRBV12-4,TGTGCCACCACTAGACAGGGAAATAGCAATCAGCCCCAGCATTTT,CATTRQGNSNQPQHF
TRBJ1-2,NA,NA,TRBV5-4,TGTGCCAGCAGCTTGGGGGTTATGGCTACACCGTACACCTTC,CASSLGVMATPYTF
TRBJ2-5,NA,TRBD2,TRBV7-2,TGTGCCAGCACCCTGACTAGCTTACAGACCCAGTACTTC,CASTLTSLQTQYF
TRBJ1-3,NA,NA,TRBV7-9,TGTGCCAGCGCGGGCAGGTACTCTGGAAACACCATATATTTT,CASAGRYSGNTIYF
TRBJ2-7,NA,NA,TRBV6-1,TGTGCCAGCAGTCCCCCCGGGGCGGTATCCTACGAGCAGTACTTC,CASSPPGAVSYEQYF
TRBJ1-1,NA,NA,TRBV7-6,TGTGCCAGCAGCTTAATGGGAAGTCCTGTCGCTGAAGCTTTCTTT,CASSLMGSPVAEAFF
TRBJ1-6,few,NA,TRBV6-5,TGTGCCAGCAGTTTACGGGAGACCCCAGAGACTAATAATTCACCCCTCCACTTT,CASSLRETPETNNSPLHF
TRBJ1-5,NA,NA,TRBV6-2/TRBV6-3,TGTGCCAGCAGTTACTCGACAGACGCATTTAGGGGCAATCAGCCCCAGCATTTT,CASSYSTDAFRGNQPQHF
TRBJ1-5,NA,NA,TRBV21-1,TGTGCCAGCAGCACCCTAGGGGTTGTAGGGCAGCCCCAGCATTTT,CASSTLGVVGQPQHF
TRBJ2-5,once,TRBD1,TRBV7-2,TGTGCCAGCAGCCCCGGACAGGGGAGGCAAGAGACCCAGTACTTC,CASSPGQGRQETQYF
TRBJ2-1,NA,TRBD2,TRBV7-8,TGTGCCAGCAGACTATCGGGTAGCGGGTCCTACAATGAGCAGTTCTTC,CASRLSGSGSYNEQFF
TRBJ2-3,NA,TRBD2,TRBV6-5,TGTGCCAGCAGTTCCCTAGCGGGGGTAGGAGATACGCAGTATTTT,CASSSLAGVGDTQYF
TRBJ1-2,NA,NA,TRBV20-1,TGCAGTGCAACACAGCCCGGAGGCTACACCTTC,CSATQPGGYTF
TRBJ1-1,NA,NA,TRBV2,TGTGCCAGCAGTCTTCGATATGCCCCTGAAGCTTTCTTT,CASSLRYAPEAFF